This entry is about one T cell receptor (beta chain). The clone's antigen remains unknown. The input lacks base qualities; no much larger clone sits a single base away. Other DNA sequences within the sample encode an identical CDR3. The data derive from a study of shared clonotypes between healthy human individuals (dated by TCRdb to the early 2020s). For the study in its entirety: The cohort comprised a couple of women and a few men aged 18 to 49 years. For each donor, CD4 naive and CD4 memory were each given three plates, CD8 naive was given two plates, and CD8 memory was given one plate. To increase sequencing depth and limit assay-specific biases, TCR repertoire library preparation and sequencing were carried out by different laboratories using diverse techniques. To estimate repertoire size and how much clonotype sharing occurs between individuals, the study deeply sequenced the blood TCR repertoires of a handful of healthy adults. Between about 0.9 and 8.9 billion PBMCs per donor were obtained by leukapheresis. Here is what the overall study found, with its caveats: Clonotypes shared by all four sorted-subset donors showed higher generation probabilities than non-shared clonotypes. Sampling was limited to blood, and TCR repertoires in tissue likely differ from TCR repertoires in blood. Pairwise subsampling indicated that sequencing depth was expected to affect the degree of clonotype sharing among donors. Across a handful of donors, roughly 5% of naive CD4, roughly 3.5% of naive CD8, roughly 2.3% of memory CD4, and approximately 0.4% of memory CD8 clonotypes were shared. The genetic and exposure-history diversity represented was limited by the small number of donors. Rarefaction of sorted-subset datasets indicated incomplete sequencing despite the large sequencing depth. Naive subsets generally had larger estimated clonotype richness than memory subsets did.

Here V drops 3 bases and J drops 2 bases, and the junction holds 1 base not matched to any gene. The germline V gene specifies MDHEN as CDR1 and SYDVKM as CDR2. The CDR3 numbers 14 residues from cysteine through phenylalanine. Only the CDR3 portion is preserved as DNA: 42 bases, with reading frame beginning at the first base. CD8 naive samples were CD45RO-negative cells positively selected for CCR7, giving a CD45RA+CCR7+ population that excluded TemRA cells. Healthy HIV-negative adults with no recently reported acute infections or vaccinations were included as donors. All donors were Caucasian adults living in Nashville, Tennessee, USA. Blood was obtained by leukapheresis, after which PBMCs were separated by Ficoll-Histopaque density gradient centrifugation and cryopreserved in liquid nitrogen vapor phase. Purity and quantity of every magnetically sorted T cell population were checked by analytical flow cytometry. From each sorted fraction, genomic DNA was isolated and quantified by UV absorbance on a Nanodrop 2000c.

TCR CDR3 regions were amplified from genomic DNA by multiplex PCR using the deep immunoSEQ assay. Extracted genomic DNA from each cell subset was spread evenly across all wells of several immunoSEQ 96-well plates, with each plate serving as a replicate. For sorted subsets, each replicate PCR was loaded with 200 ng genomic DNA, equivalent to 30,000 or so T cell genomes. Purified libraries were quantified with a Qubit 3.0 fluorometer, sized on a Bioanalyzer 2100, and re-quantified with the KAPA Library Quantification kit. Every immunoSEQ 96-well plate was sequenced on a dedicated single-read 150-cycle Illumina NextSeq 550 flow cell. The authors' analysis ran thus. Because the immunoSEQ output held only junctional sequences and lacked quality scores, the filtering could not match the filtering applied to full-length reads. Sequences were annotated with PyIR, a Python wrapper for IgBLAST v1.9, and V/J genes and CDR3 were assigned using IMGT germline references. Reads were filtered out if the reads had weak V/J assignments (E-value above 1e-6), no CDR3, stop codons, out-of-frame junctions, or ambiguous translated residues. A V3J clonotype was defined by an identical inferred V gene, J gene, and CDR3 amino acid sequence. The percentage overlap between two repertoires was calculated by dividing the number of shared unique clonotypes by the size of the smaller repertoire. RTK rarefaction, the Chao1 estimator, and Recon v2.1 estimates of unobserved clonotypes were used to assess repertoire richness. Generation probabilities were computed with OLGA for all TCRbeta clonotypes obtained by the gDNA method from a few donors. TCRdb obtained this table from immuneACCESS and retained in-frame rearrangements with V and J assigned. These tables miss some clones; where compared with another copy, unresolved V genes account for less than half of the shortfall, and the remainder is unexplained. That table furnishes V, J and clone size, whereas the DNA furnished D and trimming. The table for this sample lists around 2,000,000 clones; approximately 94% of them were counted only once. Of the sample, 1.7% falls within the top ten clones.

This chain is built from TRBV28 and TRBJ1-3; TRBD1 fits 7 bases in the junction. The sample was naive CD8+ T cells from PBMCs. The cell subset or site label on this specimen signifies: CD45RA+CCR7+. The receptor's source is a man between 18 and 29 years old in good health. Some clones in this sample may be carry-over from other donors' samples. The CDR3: CASSFQGAGNTIYF. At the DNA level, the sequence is TGTGCCAGCAGTTTTCAGGGGGCTGGAAACACCATATATTTT.